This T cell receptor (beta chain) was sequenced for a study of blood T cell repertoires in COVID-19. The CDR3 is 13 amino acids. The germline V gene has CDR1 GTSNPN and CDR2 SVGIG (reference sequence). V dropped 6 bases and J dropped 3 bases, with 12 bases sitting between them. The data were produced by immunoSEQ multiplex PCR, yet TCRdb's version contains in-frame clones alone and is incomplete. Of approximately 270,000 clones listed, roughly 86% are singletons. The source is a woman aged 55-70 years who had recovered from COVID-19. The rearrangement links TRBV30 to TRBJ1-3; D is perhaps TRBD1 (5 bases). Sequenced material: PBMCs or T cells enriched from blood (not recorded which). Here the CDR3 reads CACAGLLGNTIYF. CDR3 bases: TGTGCCTGTGCGGGACTTCTTGGAAACACCATATATTTT.